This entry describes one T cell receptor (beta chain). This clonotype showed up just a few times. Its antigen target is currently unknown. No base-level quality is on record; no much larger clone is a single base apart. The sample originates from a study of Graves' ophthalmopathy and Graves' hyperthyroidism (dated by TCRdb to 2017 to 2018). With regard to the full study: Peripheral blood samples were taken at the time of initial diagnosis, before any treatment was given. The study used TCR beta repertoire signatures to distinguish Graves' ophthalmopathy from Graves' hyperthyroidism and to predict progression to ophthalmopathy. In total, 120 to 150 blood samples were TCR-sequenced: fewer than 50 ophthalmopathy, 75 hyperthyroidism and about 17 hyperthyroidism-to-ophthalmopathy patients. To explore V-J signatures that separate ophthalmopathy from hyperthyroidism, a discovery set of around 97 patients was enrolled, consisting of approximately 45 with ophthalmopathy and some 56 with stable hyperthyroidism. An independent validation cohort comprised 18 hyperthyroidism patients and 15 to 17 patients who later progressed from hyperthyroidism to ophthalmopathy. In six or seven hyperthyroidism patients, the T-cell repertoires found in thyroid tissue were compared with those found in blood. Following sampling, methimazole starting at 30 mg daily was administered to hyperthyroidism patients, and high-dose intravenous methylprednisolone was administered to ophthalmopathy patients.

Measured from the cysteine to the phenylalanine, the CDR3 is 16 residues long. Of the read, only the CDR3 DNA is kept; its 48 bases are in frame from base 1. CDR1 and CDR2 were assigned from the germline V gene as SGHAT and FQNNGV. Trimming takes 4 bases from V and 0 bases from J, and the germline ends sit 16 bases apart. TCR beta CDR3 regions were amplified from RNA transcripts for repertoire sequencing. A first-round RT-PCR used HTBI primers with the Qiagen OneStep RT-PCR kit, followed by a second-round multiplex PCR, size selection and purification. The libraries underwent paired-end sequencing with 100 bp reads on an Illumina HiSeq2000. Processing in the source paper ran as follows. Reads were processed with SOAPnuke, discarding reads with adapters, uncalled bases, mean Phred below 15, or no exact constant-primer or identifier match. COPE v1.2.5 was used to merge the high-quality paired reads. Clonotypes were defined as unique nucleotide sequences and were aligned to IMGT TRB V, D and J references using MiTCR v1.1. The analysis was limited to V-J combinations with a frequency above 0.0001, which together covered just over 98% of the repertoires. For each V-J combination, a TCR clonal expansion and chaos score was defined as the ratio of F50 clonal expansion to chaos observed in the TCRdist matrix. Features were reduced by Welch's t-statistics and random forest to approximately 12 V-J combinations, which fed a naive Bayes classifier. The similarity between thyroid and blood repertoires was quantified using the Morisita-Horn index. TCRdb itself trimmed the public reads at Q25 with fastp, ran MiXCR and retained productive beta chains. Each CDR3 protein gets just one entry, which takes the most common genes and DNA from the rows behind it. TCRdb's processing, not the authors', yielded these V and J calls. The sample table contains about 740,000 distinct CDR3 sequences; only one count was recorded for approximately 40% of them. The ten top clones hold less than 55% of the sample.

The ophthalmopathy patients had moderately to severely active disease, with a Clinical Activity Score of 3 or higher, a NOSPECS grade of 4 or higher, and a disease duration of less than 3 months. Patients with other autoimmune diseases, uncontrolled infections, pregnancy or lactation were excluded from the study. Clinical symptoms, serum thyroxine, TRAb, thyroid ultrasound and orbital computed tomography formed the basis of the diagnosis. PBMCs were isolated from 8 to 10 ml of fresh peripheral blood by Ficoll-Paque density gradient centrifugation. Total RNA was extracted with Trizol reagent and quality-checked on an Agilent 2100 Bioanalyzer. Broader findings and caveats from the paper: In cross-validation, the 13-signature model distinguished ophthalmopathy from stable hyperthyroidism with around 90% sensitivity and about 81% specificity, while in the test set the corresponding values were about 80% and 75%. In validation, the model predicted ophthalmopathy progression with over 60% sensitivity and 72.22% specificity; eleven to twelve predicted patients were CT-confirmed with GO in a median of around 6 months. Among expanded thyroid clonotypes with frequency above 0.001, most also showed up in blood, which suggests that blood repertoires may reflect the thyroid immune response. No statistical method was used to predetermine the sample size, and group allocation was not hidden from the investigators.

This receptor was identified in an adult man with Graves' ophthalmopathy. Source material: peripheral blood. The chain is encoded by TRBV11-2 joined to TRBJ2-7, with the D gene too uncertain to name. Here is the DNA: TGTGCCAGCAGCTATTATCCGGGCCGGAGCTCCTACGAGCAGTACTTC. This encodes CASSYYPGRSSYEQYF.